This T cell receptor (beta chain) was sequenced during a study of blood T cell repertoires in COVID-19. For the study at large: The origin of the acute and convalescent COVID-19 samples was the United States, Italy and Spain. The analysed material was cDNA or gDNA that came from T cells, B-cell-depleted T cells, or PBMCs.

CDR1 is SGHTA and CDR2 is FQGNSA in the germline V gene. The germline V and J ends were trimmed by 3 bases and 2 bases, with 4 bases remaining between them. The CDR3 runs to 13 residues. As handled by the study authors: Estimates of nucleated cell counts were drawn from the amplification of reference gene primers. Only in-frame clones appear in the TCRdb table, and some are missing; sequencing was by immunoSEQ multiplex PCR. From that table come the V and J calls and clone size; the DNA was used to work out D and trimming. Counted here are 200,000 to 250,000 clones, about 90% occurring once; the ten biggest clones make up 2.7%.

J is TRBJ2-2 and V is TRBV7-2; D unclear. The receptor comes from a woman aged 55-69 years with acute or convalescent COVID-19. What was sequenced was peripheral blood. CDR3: CASSFLNTGELFF. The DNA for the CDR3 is TGTGCCAGCAGCTTTCTTAACACCGGGGAGCTGTTTTTT.